A selection of T cell receptor beta chains follows, all from one sample in a study of CD8 T cells in ankylosing spondylitis. TCRdb re-derived calls from the 5' RACE reads in MiXCR, one entry per CDR3 protein. In the table there are some 800,000 distinct CDR3 sequences, around 11% of which are singletons. Material: blood, either unsorted or a sorted T cell fraction (not recorded which). These receptors were collected from a male donor with ankylosing spondylitis. CDR3s include the opening cysteine and the closing phenylalanine or tryptophan. The order of the fields is J gene, D gene, clone size, V gene, CDR3 DNA, CDR3 protein. D genes are given only for firm matches. A clone size is listed for some rows: how often the clone was seen (once, few, many), or a class if it is expanded.

j_call: TRBJ2-3; d_call: .; clone_size: .; v_call: TRBV7-9; cdr3_nt: TGTGCCAGCAGCTTAGCACGGACTGCATCTAGCACAGATACGCAGTATTTT; cdr3_aa: CASSLARTASSTDTQYF
j_call: TRBJ1-4; d_call: .; clone_size: .; v_call: TRBV20-1; cdr3_nt: TGCAGTGCCCACCGGGGTGAAAAACTGTTTTTT; cdr3_aa: CSAHRGEKLFF
j_call: TRBJ1-5; d_call: TRBD1; clone_size: few; v_call: TRBV20-1; cdr3_nt: TGCAGTGCAAGGACAGGTATCGGTCAGCCCCAGCATTTT; cdr3_aa: CSARTGIGQPQHF
j_call: TRBJ2-1; d_call: .; clone_size: few; v_call: TRBV4-2; cdr3_nt: TGTGCCAGCAGCCAAGGCCTTTTTCCGGAGATCTACAATGAGCAGTTCTTC; cdr3_aa: CASSQGLFPEIYNEQFF
j_call: TRBJ2-3; d_call: TRBD2; clone_size: once; v_call: TRBV12-3/TRBV12-4; cdr3_nt: TGTGCCAGCAGTCCAGGACTAGCTTGGGATACGCAGTATTTT; cdr3_aa: CASSPGLAWDTQYF
j_call: TRBJ1-5; d_call: .; clone_size: .; v_call: TRBV27; cdr3_nt: TGTGCCAGCAGCCTCTCAGGGGTCACCGGGCCCCAGCATTTT; cdr3_aa: CASSLSGVTGPQHF
j_call: TRBJ2-6; d_call: .; clone_size: few; v_call: TRBV12-3/TRBV12-4; cdr3_nt: TGTGCCAGCAGCTTTATTAGATCCGGGGCCAACGTCCTGACTTTC; cdr3_aa: CASSFIRSGANVLTF
j_call: TRBJ2-7; d_call: .; clone_size: .; v_call: TRBV28; cdr3_nt: TGTGCCAGCGGAGGGGGGGTCACCTACGAGCAGTACTTC; cdr3_aa: CASGGGVTYEQYF
j_call: TRBJ1-6; d_call: .; clone_size: many; v_call: TRBV10-3; cdr3_nt: TGTGCCATCAGTGAGAGGCAGGGTCAAGATTCACCCCTCCACTTT; cdr3_aa: CAISERQGQDSPLHF
j_call: TRBJ1-2; d_call: TRBD1; clone_size: .; v_call: TRBV6-2/TRBV6-3; cdr3_nt: TGTGCCAGCAGGATAACGGGACAGGGGGCCTATGGCTACACCTTC; cdr3_aa: CASRITGQGAYGYTF
j_call: TRBJ2-7; d_call: .; clone_size: few; v_call: TRBV5-1; cdr3_nt: TGCGCCAGCAGCTTCACAGGACTAAGCTCCTACGAGCAGTACTTC; cdr3_aa: CASSFTGLSSYEQYF
j_call: TRBJ2-2; d_call: .; clone_size: few; v_call: TRBV11-2; cdr3_nt: TGTGCCAGCAGACCTAGCGCTTCGAACACCGGGGAGCTGTTTTTT; cdr3_aa: CASRPSASNTGELFF
j_call: TRBJ2-7; d_call: TRBD2; clone_size: few; v_call: TRBV5-6; cdr3_nt: TGTGCCAGCAGCTTGGCCTTCGAGTTGCTAGCGGGGCCCGAGGGGTTCTACGAGCAGTACTTC; cdr3_aa: CASSLAFELLAGPEGFYEQYF
j_call: TRBJ2-2; d_call: .; clone_size: few; v_call: TRBV5-6; cdr3_nt: TGTGCCAGCAGCTTGTTGGACCAAAGGAGCACCGGGGAGCTGTTTTTT; cdr3_aa: CASSLLDQRSTGELFF
j_call: TRBJ2-5; d_call: .; clone_size: few; v_call: TRBV6-5; cdr3_nt: TGTGCCAGCAGCCCCGGGATCACCCAGTACTTC; cdr3_aa: CASSPGITQYF
j_call: TRBJ2-3; d_call: .; clone_size: .; v_call: TRBV24-1; cdr3_nt: TGTGCCACCAGCGGGGTCCCAGATACGCAGTATTTT; cdr3_aa: CATSGVPDTQYF
j_call: TRBJ2-2; d_call: .; clone_size: .; v_call: TRBV20-1; cdr3_nt: TGCAGTGCTAGAGATTGGACAGAGAACACCGGGGAGCTGTTTTTT; cdr3_aa: CSARDWTENTGELFF
j_call: TRBJ2-2; d_call: .; clone_size: few; v_call: TRBV12-3/TRBV12-4; cdr3_nt: TGTGCCAGCAGTTTTCTAAGGGAGCTCGGGGAGCTGTTTTTT; cdr3_aa: CASSFLRELGELFF
j_call: TRBJ1-1; d_call: .; clone_size: .; v_call: TRBV5-1; cdr3_nt: TGCGCCAGTAAAGAAACGGCTGAAGCTTTCTTT; cdr3_aa: CASKETAEAFF
j_call: TRBJ2-7; d_call: .; clone_size: .; v_call: TRBV15; cdr3_nt: TGTGCCACCAGCAGAGTTAGCGGCGAGCAGTACTTC; cdr3_aa: CATSRVSGEQYF
j_call: TRBJ2-3; d_call: TRBD2; clone_size: .; v_call: TRBV20-1; cdr3_nt: TGCAGTGCTTGCCCCTTGACTAGCGGCACAGATACGCAGTATTTT; cdr3_aa: CSACPLTSGTDTQYF
j_call: TRBJ2-1; d_call: TRBD1; clone_size: .; v_call: TRBV20-1; cdr3_nt: TGCAGTGCAGGAAGGGGGCCAAGGGGCGGTGAGCAGTTCTTC; cdr3_aa: CSAGRGPRGGEQFF
j_call: TRBJ1-4; d_call: .; clone_size: few; v_call: TRBV20-1; cdr3_nt: TGCAGTGCCCTAGGGGGGGCGACAGAAAAACTGTTTTTT; cdr3_aa: CSALGGATEKLFF
j_call: TRBJ2-7; d_call: .; clone_size: many; v_call: TRBV29-1; cdr3_nt: TGCAGCGTTGCTGGGGCGCAGTGGGAGCAGTACTTC; cdr3_aa: CSVAGAQWEQYF
j_call: TRBJ2-5; d_call: .; clone_size: few; v_call: TRBV4-1; cdr3_nt: TGCGCCAGCAGCCGGGGATTCATCCGGACAGCTCAAGAGACCCAGTACTTC; cdr3_aa: CASSRGFIRTAQETQYF
j_call: TRBJ2-6; d_call: .; clone_size: .; v_call: TRBV24-1; cdr3_nt: TGTGCCACCAGTGAGCCAGCCGAGGGGGCCAACGTCCTGACTTTC; cdr3_aa: CATSEPAEGANVLTF
j_call: TRBJ2-3; d_call: .; clone_size: many; v_call: TRBV20-1; cdr3_nt: TGCAGTGCTAGAGATACTAGATCAGATACGCAGTATTTT; cdr3_aa: CSARDTRSDTQYF
j_call: TRBJ1-4; d_call: .; clone_size: few; v_call: TRBV12-3/TRBV12-4; cdr3_nt: TGTGCCAGCAGTCCGCGGACTCAAGTGGGAGAAAAACTGTTTTTT; cdr3_aa: CASSPRTQVGEKLFF
j_call: TRBJ1-1; d_call: .; clone_size: few; v_call: TRBV20-1; cdr3_nt: TGCAGTGCCCCGGGAAGAGGGAACACTGAAGCTTTCTTT; cdr3_aa: CSAPGRGNTEAFF
j_call: TRBJ2-1; d_call: .; clone_size: .; v_call: TRBV5-1; cdr3_nt: TGCGCCAGCACCCCGTCAGGAGGCTCCTACAATGAGCAGTTCTTC; cdr3_aa: CASTPSGGSYNEQFF
j_call: TRBJ2-7; d_call: TRBD1; clone_size: .; v_call: TRBV2; cdr3_nt: TGCGCCAGCAGTGACTCCGGGACAGGTACGGGGCAGTACTTC; cdr3_aa: CASSDSGTGTGQYF
j_call: TRBJ2-3; d_call: .; clone_size: .; v_call: TRBV21-1; cdr3_nt: TGTGCCAGCAGCACTCTGACTAGCGGGGGTAGCACAGATACGCAGTATTTT; cdr3_aa: CASSTLTSGGSTDTQYF
j_call: TRBJ2-1; d_call: TRBD2; clone_size: few; v_call: TRBV6-2/TRBV6-3; cdr3_nt: TGTGCCAGCAGCCTTGGGAGGGCTGCGCTGGTCTACAATGAGCAGTTCTTC; cdr3_aa: CASSLGRAALVYNEQFF
j_call: TRBJ2-2; d_call: TRBD1; clone_size: .; v_call: TRBV6-1; cdr3_nt: TGTGCCAGCATGACAGGGGGACCCGGGGAGCTGTTTTTT; cdr3_aa: CASMTGGPGELFF
j_call: TRBJ2-1; d_call: TRBD1; clone_size: few; v_call: TRBV2; cdr3_nt: TGTGCCAGCAGTGGGACAGGGTTTAGTGAGCAGTTCTTC; cdr3_aa: CASSGTGFSEQFF
j_call: TRBJ1-1; d_call: TRBD1; clone_size: .; v_call: TRBV29-1; cdr3_nt: TGCAGCCCATCGACAGGGGCCGAAGCTTTCTTT; cdr3_aa: CSPSTGAEAFF
j_call: TRBJ1-2; d_call: .; clone_size: .; v_call: TRBV4-3; cdr3_nt: TGCGCCAGCAGCCAGGGACCCCAAATTTCCGGCTATGGCTACACCTTC; cdr3_aa: CASSQGPQISGYGYTF
j_call: TRBJ1-2; d_call: .; clone_size: .; v_call: TRBV6-4; cdr3_nt: TGTGCCAGCACCCAGCAAGGGGGTTCGGTCGGCGGCTACACCTTC; cdr3_aa: CASTQQGGSVGGYTF
j_call: TRBJ1-1; d_call: TRBD1; clone_size: few; v_call: TRBV5-1; cdr3_nt: TGCGCCAGCAGCGAGGGACAGGGCACTGAAGCTTTCTTT; cdr3_aa: CASSEGQGTEAFF
j_call: TRBJ2-7; d_call: .; clone_size: .; v_call: TRBV7-2; cdr3_nt: TGTGCCAGCAGTAGCGGGGGACAGGGGTCTACCTACGAGCAGTACTTC; cdr3_aa: CASSSGGQGSTYEQYF
j_call: TRBJ2-3; d_call: .; clone_size: few; v_call: TRBV7-2; cdr3_nt: TGTGCCAGCAGCCCCAAGGGTGCGGCAGATACGCAGTATTTT; cdr3_aa: CASSPKGAADTQYF
j_call: TRBJ1-1; d_call: TRBD1; clone_size: few; v_call: TRBV29-1; cdr3_nt: TGCAGCGGAAGACAGGGATTGAACACTGAAGCTTTCTTT; cdr3_aa: CSGRQGLNTEAFF
j_call: TRBJ1-4; d_call: TRBD1; clone_size: many; v_call: TRBV7-2; cdr3_nt: TGTGCCAGCTCCCGGACAGGGGGCAATCATGAAAAACTGTTTTTT; cdr3_aa: CASSRTGGNHEKLFF
j_call: TRBJ2-7; d_call: .; clone_size: .; v_call: TRBV4-3; cdr3_nt: TGCGCCAGCAGCCAAGGGCGTTTTTACGAGCAGTACTTC; cdr3_aa: CASSQGRFYEQYF
j_call: TRBJ1-6; d_call: TRBD1; clone_size: few; v_call: TRBV29-1; cdr3_nt: TGCAGCGTTAGACAGGGAGAATCACCCCTCCACTTT; cdr3_aa: CSVRQGESPLHF
j_call: TRBJ1-2; d_call: .; clone_size: few; v_call: TRBV4-1; cdr3_nt: TGCGCCAGCAGCCAAGCAGGTCGCGGCTACACCTTC; cdr3_aa: CASSQAGRGYTF
j_call: TRBJ2-2; d_call: .; clone_size: once; v_call: TRBV30; cdr3_nt: TGTACCTGGACCTCGGACCAAGGGGCCTACACCGGGGAGCTGTTTTTT; cdr3_aa: CTWTSDQGAYTGELFF
j_call: TRBJ2-1; d_call: TRBD2; clone_size: many; v_call: TRBV20-1; cdr3_nt: TGCAGTGCTAGATCCCTAGCGGGGAGCTCCTACAATGAGCAGTTCTTC; cdr3_aa: CSARSLAGSSYNEQFF
j_call: TRBJ2-7; d_call: .; clone_size: many; v_call: TRBV11-1; cdr3_nt: TGTGCCAGCAGCTACGACAGTTCCTCCTACGAGCAGTACTTC; cdr3_aa: CASSYDSSSYEQYF
j_call: TRBJ2-1; d_call: TRBD2; clone_size: .; v_call: TRBV5-4; cdr3_nt: TGTGCCAGCAGCTTGGTATTTACGGTAGCGGGAGTTGCCTCCTACAATGAGCAGTTCTTC; cdr3_aa: CASSLVFTVAGVASYNEQFF
j_call: TRBJ1-2; d_call: .; clone_size: many; v_call: TRBV20-1; cdr3_nt: TGCAGTGCAGGAGGAAACTATGGCTACACCTTC; cdr3_aa: CSAGGNYGYTF
j_call: TRBJ2-5; d_call: TRBD1; clone_size: once; v_call: TRBV7-3; cdr3_nt: TGTGCCAGCAGCCTGTACGGGACAGCAACCGGAGAGACCCAGTACTTC; cdr3_aa: CASSLYGTATGETQYF